The 17 T cell receptor beta chains below all came from one sample that was sequenced in a study of multiple sclerosis patients with progressive multifocal leukoencephalopathy. Here immunoSEQ multiplex PCR was the method, and the copy in TCRdb shows in-frame clones only, minus some. The sample yields 25,000 to 35,000 clones, approximately 90% seen once. Time point in this sample: before natalizumab initiation. Sequenced material: PBMCs. The receptors stem from a human donor with multiple sclerosis.

The rearrangement links TRBV7-9 to TRBJ2-5, with 9 nucleotides matching TRBD2. There are 16 residues in the CDR3. The germline V gene has CDR1 SEHNR and CDR2 FQNEAQ (reference sequence). V lost 4 bases, J lost 1 base, and 7 bases stayed unmatched. CDR3 coding DNA: TGTGCCAGCAGCTCTAGAGCTAGCGGGGTCCAAGAGACCCAGTACTTC. Protein: CASSSRASGVQETQYF.

The chain carries TRBV4-3 and TRBJ1-2, with D perhaps TRBD1 (5 bases). The CDR3 loop spans 13 amino acids. Germline lookup yields CDR1 LGHNA and CDR2 YSLEER. The V and J ends lost 1 base and 5 bases respectively, with 8 bases between them. The CDR3 sequence is CASSQGQPYGYTF. The CDR3 region has the DNA TGCGCCAGCAGCCAAGGACAGCCGTATGGCTACACCTTC.

The rearrangement joins TRBV11-2 to TRBJ1-4; D is unclear. The germline gives CDR1 SGHAT, CDR2 FQNNGV. V lost 1 base, J lost 1 base, and 7 bases lay in between. This CDR3 has 15 residues. The CDR3, as DNA: TGTGCCAGCAGCTTAGGAGGGAGAACTAATGAAAAACTGTTTTTT. Translating gives CASSLGGRTNEKLFF.

This rearrangement joins TRBV10-3 to TRBJ1-3; D not certain. The CDR3 covers 14 residues. The V gene lost 2 bases and the J gene lost 1 base, with 6 bases spanning the gap. The germline CDR1 and CDR2 sequences are ENHRY and SYGVKD. The CDR3 DNA reads as TGTGCCATCAGTGAGGGGTTGTCTGGAAACACCATATATTTT. This gives the protein CAISEGLSGNTIYF.

This clone was counted only a few times. The chain has TRBV7-2 and TRBJ2-3; D gene ambiguous. In germline, CDR1 is SGHTA, CDR2 FQGNSA. V lost 5 bases, J lost 4 bases, and 7 bases lay in between. CDR3 length: 12 residues. CDR3 in amino acids: CASSPWSDTQYF. Written as DNA, the CDR3 is TGTGCCAGCAGCCCCTGGTCAGATACGCAGTATTTT.

The V and J genes are TRBV19 and TRBJ2-7; maybe TRBD1 (6 bases). Germline values: CDR1 LNHDA, CDR2 SQIVND (reference sequence). V was trimmed by 3 bases and J by 1 base, leaving 10 bases between them. The CDR3 totals 14 residues. In DNA form, the CDR3 reads TGTGCCAGTAGTATTGGCAGGGGATCCTACGAGCAGTACTTC. This translates into CASSIGRGSYEQYF.

The chain employs TRBV9 and TRBJ1-3; D uncertain. The V and J ends lost 3 bases and 5 bases respectively, with 6 bases between them. The CDR3 extends over 12 amino acids. Germline V gives CDR1 SGDLS, CDR2 YYNGEE. CDR3 sequence reads: CASSGIRNTIYF. The CDR3, as DNA: TGTGCCAGCAGCGGAATAAGAAACACCATATATTTT.

The rearrangement uses TRBV9 and TRBJ2-7; D might be TRBD1 (6 bases). Per germline, CDR1 SGDLS and CDR2 YYNGEE. Between the trimmed V and J ends, which lost 3 bases and 9 bases, there was a span of 10 bases. CDR3 length: 11 residues. The CDR3 here is CASSDEGVQYF. CDR3 sequence (DNA): TGTGCCAGCAGCGATGAGGGGGTGCAGTACTTC.

The rearrangement uses TRBV4-3 and TRBJ1-5; 10 bases fit TRBD1. Germline loops: CDR1 LGHNA, CDR2 YSLEER. There are 18 residues in the CDR3. Unmatched junction bases numbered 8, after V lost 0 bases and J lost 3 bases. CDR3 nucleotides: TGCGCCAGCAGCCAAGAACCTCCGGGACAGGGGATCAATCAGCCCCAGCATTTT. It yields the protein CASSQEPPGQGINQPQHF.

The chain joins TRBV5-4 to TRBJ1-2; D might be TRBD1 (6 bases). The germline gives CDR1 SGHNT, CDR2 YYREEE (reference sequence). The CDR3 runs 14 residues. V was clipped by 4 bases and J by 8 bases, with 18 bases between them. This chain's CDR3 is CASSRATGEGGYTF. The DNA for the CDR3 is TGTGCCAGCAGCCGGGCGACAGGCGAAGGGGGCTACACCTTC.

This chain uses TRBV11-2 with TRBJ2-1; 10 bases agree with TRBD2. V lost 7 bases and J lost 3; bases outside the gene matches: 12. The CDR3 loop spans 17 amino acids. Looked up from germline, CDR1 is SGHAT and CDR2 is FQNNGV. The CDR3 DNA reads TGTGCCAGCAAGCTTGGGGCTAGCGGGGGCATCTACAATGAGCAGTTCTTC. This encodes CASKLGASGGIYNEQFF.

V usage is TRBV10-1 and J usage is TRBJ2-3, with 7 bases fitting TRBD2. Germline V gene data show CDR1 as WNHNN and CDR2 as SYGVQD (reference sequence). The V segment lost 3 bases and the J segment 0 bases; nucleotides outside the gene matches: 12. CDR3 length: 18 amino acids. The CDR3 is CASSELASGAASTDTQYF. The DNA of the CDR3 is TGCGCCAGCAGTGAATTGGCTAGCGGCGCCGCTAGCACAGATACGCAGTATTTT.

The V gene is TRBV4-3, the J gene TRBJ2-4; D possibly corresponds to TRBD2 (7 bases). Germline values: CDR1 LGHNA, CDR2 YSLEER. Trimming shortened V by 4 bases and J by 1 base, and 14 bases separated the two germline ends. The CDR3 is 16 amino acids. The CDR3 DNA sequence: TGCGCCAGCAGCCGAGACCGGGGGGCGGCCAAAAACATTCAGTACTTC. Its translation is CASSRDRGAAKNIQYF.

In its sample, this clone was seen a few times. The J gene is TRBJ2-2, the V gene TRBV5-1; D may be TRBD2 (5 bases). The CDR3 is made up of 16 amino acids. The germline gives CDR1 SGHRS, CDR2 YFSETQ. Trimming took off 3 bases at V and 2 bases at J, with 14 bases between the two ends. The CDR3 reads CASSWTSGGNTGELFF. The CDR3 nucleotides are TGCGCCAGCAGCTGGACGTCTGGAGGAAACACCGGGGAGCTGTTTTTT.

The gene calls are TRBV6-1 and TRBJ2-7; D is possibly TRBD2 (5 bases). This CDR3 comprises 13 residues. V lost 8 bases, J lost 0 bases, and 11 bases lay in between. Germline-derived CDR1 and CDR2 are MNHNS and SASEGT. Here the CDR3 DNA reads TGTGCCAGCCCGGGGAGACTCTCCTACGAGCAGTACTTC. This gives the protein CASPGRLSYEQYF.

This chain joins TRBV5-1 and TRBJ2-1, with TRBD2 as a possible D gene (5 bases). The CDR3 is 16 residues long. Germline lookup yields CDR1 SGHRS and CDR2 YFSETQ. Trimming shortened V by 0 bases and J by 4 bases, and 14 bases separated the two germline ends. CDR3 amino acids: CASSLGPREGYNEQFF. The CDR3 coding sequence is TGCGCCAGCAGCTTGGGACCCCGCGAGGGTTACAATGAGCAGTTCTTC.

J is TRBJ1-4 and V is TRBV5-8; 8 bases align to TRBD1. This CDR3 region has 15 residues. Trimming took 2 bases from V and 3 from J; bases not matched to a gene: 3. CDR1 and CDR2 from the germline V gene are SGHTS and YDEGEE. In DNA, the CDR3 is TGTGCCAGCAGCTTCGGGACAGGAGCTAATGAAAAACTGTTTTTT. This gives the protein CASSFGTGANEKLFF.